This is a list of T cell receptor beta chains from one sample in a study of shared clonotypes between healthy human individuals. Only in-frame clones appear in the TCRdb table, and some are missing; sequencing was by immunoSEQ multiplex PCR. The sample holds 2.3 million or so clones; about 92% are singletons and the top ten take 0.39%. The sequencing input was naive CD4+ T cells from PBMCs. Receptors were obtained from a young man in good health. Some clones in this sample may be carry-over from other donors' samples. Both conserved end residues are part of each CDR3. A D gene is named only where the DNA matches it firmly.

j_call v_call d_call cdr3_nt cdr3_aa
TRBJ2-7 TRBV28 NA TGTGCCAGCAGTTTTCCAGGGGAACACTACGAGCAGTACTTC CASSFPGEHYEQYF
TRBJ1-2 TRBV7-2 NA TGTGCCAGCAGCCCCAGGGGCTATGGCTACACCTTC CASSPRGYGYTF
TRBJ1-3 TRBV29-1 NA TGCAGCGTTGAAGGGGGCAACACCATATATTTT CSVEGGNTIYF
TRBJ1-5 TRBV28 NA TGTGCCAGCAGCTTACCGGGGAATCAGCCCCAGCATTTT CASSLPGNQPQHF
TRBJ2-1 TRBV6-1 TRBD2 TGTGCCAGCAGGCCGGGACTAGCGAACAATGAGCAGTTCTTC CASRPGLANNEQFF
TRBJ1-5 TRBV5-6 NA TGTGCCAGCAGCTTTGGAAATAATCAGCCCCAGCATTTT CASSFGNNQPQHF
TRBJ2-1 TRBV5-4 TRBD1 TGTGCCAGCAGGTCCCAGGGGGACAGCTGGAATGAGCAGTTCTTC CASRSQGDSWNEQFF
TRBJ1-1 TRBV5-4 NA TGTGCCAGCAGCTTTGTAGGGGAGGGGGAAGCTTTCTTT CASSFVGEGEAFF
TRBJ2-7 TRBV2 NA TGTGCCAGCAGTGAACAGGTCTCCTACGAGCAGTACTTC CASSEQVSYEQYF
TRBJ2-2 TRBV21-1 NA TGTGCCAGCAGCCCTCCGGCTAGCGGGTCGAACACCGGGGAGCTGTTTTTT CASSPPASGSNTGELFF
TRBJ2-2 TRBV6-5 NA TGTGCCAGCAGTTATCAGTCAGGGGGGTACACCGGGGAGCTGTTTTTT CASSYQSGGYTGELFF
TRBJ2-7 TRBV21-1 NA TGTGCCAGCAGCAAGGAGGGACTAGCGGGAGGCTACGAGCAGTACTTC CASSKEGLAGGYEQYF